This T cell receptor (beta chain) is drawn from a study of cytomegalovirus exposure and HLA in healthy donors. Study background: Findings of an earlier analysis included some 120 million unique TCR beta sequences from 190 million or so T cells.

The study, taken as a whole, reports: Reports credit the classifier with highly specific, highly sensitive diagnosis of cytomegalovirus status.

The CDR3 sequence is 15 residues long. Germline CDR1 is KGHSY and CDR2 is FQNENV. The study ran its PCR with 60 Vbeta and 13 Jbeta primers. Data came from immunoSEQ multiplex PCR; TCRdb stores just in-frame clones and leaves some out. The data contain roughly 130,000 clones, approximately 80% of them singletons. Details on this clone: The antigen is not known.

This sequence was found in a man in his fifties or sixties in good health and CMV-seronegative. The chain has TRBV16 and TRBJ2-5, with D maybe TRBD1 (5 bases). The J call may be faulty, since TRBJ2-7 better matches the DNA end. The sequencing sample was made of PBMCs. In DNA, the CDR3 is TGTGCCAGCAGCCAACAGGGCTCCAGGCCCATCGAGCAGTACTTC. Encoded protein: CASSQQGSRPIEQYF.